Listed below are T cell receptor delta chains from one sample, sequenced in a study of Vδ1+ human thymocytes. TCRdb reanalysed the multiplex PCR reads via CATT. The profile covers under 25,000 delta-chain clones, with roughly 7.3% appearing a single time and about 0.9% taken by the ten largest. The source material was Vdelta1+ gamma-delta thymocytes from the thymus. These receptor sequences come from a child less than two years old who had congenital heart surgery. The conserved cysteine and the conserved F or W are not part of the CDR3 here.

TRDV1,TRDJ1,ALGETLNWVKLI
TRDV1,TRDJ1,ALGPSFPLGDTRADTDKLI
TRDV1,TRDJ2,ALGETPGVTAQLF
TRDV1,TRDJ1,ALGDPPYGWGIGHTDKLI
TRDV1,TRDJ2,ALGDLLGDRTLTAQLF
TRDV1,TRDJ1,ALGPEPSYRPLRQKTSYTDKLI
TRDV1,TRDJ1,ALGEPYTDKLI
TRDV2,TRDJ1,ACDTDWGIPTKYTDKLI
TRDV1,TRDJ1,ALGERYFSCWGIRETDKLI
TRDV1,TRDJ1,ALGEVPSPGGVDKLI
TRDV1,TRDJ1,ALGLTEGPAIGDKLI
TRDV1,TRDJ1,ALGVMSTGGYVTYTDKLI
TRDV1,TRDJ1,ALGASRGIRVGTDKLI
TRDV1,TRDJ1,ALGDRRPSYEWGRGGTDKLI
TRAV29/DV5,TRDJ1,AASADSHNHYTDKLI
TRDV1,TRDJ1,ALGSVSYRYWGIPDKLI
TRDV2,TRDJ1,ACFPWGITDKLI
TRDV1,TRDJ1,ALGEPAFLRLLGPSGTDKLI
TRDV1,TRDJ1,ALSLPMKSTDKLI
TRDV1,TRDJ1,ALALLGDTGGGKLI
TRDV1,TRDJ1,ALGELDGRNWGLYTDKLI
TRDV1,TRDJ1,ALGGLVLGDTPDKLI